This passage covers 5 T cell receptor beta chains from one sample sequenced in a study of siplizumab effects on memory and regulatory T cells. Sequencing was performed with immunoSEQ multiplex PCR; in TCRdb, only in-frame clones are kept and a portion is missing. The data contain 60,000 to 65,000 clones, roughly 85% of them seen just once; the ten biggest clones take up 0.4% to 0.45%. Sequencing used memory CD4+ T cells sorted from blood. The receptors here all came from a human donor in good health.

The rearrangement uses TRBV5-1 and TRBJ1-3; no clear D. Germline assignment: CDR1 SGHRS and CDR2 YFSETQ. The CDR3 runs 14 residues. The V gene lost 6 bases and the J gene lost 4 bases, with 14 bases spanning the gap. This CDR3 is CASTVGGIGNTIYF. The CDR3 DNA sequence: TGCGCCAGCACCGTGGGAGGGATAGGAAACACCATATATTTT.

The rearrangement uses TRBV7-3 and TRBJ2-2, with D possibly TRBD1 on 5 matching bases. The CDR3 is 13 residues long. V lost 7 bases and J 2 bases, leaving 8 bases between the germline ends. Germline V gene sequence: CDR1 SGHTA, CDR2 FQGTGA. The CDR3 spells CASTQGNTGELFF. For the CDR3, the DNA is TGTGCCAGCACCCAGGGAAACACCGGGGAGCTGTTTTTT.

The chain carries TRBV9 and TRBJ2-5; D may be TRBD2 (5 bases). The CDR3 has 14 amino acids. The V and J ends lost 0 bases and 4 bases respectively, with 10 bases between them. Germline V gene data show CDR1 as SGDLS and CDR2 as YYNGEE. The CDR3 nucleotides are TGTGCCAGCAGCGTAGGACCTCTAGCAGAGACCCAGTACTTC. Translating gives CASSVGPLAETQYF.

This clone has just a few counts. This sequence joins TRBV30 and TRBJ1-2; 7 nucleotides line up with TRBD1. The CDR3 runs to 11 residues. The germline V gene encodes CDR1 GTSNPN and CDR2 SVGIG (reference sequence). The V and J ends lost 5 bases and 7 bases, in that order; junction bases with no gene match: 4. DNA of the CDR3: TGTGCCTGGGACGACAGGGCTGGCTACACCTTC. Encoded protein: CAWDDRAGYTF.

The J gene is TRBJ2-1, the V gene TRBV4-1; 8 bases match TRBD2. Germline V gives CDR1 MGHRA, CDR2 YSYEKL. The CDR3 totals 13 residues. V was clipped by 6 bases and J by 9 bases; unmatched bases: 7. Here the CDR3 reads CASRGRGGPEQFF. As DNA, the CDR3 is TGCGCCAGCAGGGGACGGGGGGGACCTGAGCAGTTCTTC.